The rows below give T cell receptor beta chains drawn from one sample of a study of OX40 agonist ivuxolimab in advanced cancers. Produced via immunoSEQ multiplex PCR; TCRdb's table is partial and in-frame only. The table has about 80,000 clones, 80% to 90% seen once; the top ten hold just under 2%. The specimen comprised CD4+ or CD8+ T cells sorted from blood, sampled in a trial of the OX40 agonist ivuxolimab. These receptors were collected from an adult with an advanced solid tumor such as melanoma, head and neck, liver or kidney cancer. CDR3s include the opening cysteine and the closing phenylalanine or tryptophan. The D gene is left open where the match is weak. Clone size is shown for a subset of rows, as once, few, many or a class of expanded clone.

CDR3: CASSRSLDTEAFF; DNA: TGTGCCAGCAGCCGAAGTCTCGACACTGAAGCTTTCTTT; J: TRBJ1-1; size: few; D: -; V: TRBV14
CDR3: CASSKDAGGYTF; DNA: TGTGCCAGCAGTAAGGACGCGGGTGGCTACACCTTC; J: TRBJ1-2; size: -; D: -; V: TRBV28
CDR3: CASSPRGGQGVDTQYF; DNA: TGTGCCAGCAGCCCAAGAGGGGGGCAGGGGGTAGATACGCAGTATTTT; J: TRBJ2-3; size: -; D: -; V: TRBV9
CDR3: CASRRTGHYEQYF; DNA: TGTGCCAGCAGACGGACAGGGCACTACGAGCAGTACTTC; J: TRBJ2-7; size: -; D: TRBD1; V: TRBV6-1
CDR3: CASRPSDGTYNSPLHF; DNA: TGCGCCAGCAGGCCCTCGGACGGAACCTATAATTCACCCCTCCACTTT; J: TRBJ1-6; size: -; D: -; V: TRBV5-1
CDR3: CASRRAGRFDYEQYF; DNA: TGTGCCAGCAGGCGTGCAGGGAGGTTTGATTACGAGCAGTACTTC; J: TRBJ2-7; size: -; D: -; V: TRBV6-5
CDR3: CAWSAGPLSGNTIYF; DNA: TGTGCCTGGAGTGCGGGACCGCTTTCTGGAAACACCATATATTTT; J: TRBJ1-3; size: -; D: -; V: TRBV30
CDR3: CASSYSTVDYGYTF; DNA: TGTGCCAGCAGTTACTCGACGGTCGACTATGGCTACACCTTC; J: TRBJ1-2; size: -; D: -; V: TRBV6-6
CDR3: CASSLDPGNTGELFF; DNA: TGTGCCAGCAGCTTAGACCCAGGGAACACCGGGGAGCTGTTTTTT; J: TRBJ2-2; size: -; D: -; V: TRBV7-2
CDR3: CASRGSYTGELFF; DNA: TGTGCCAGTAGGGGGAGCTACACCGGGGAGCTGTTTTTT; J: TRBJ2-2; size: -; D: -; V: TRBV19